One and the same sample provided the 11 T cell receptor beta chains below, sequenced in a study of cytomegalovirus exposure and HLA in healthy donors. In the PCR, 60 Vbeta and 13 Jbeta primers were used. Assay used: immunoSEQ multiplex PCR; TCRdb lists only in-frame clones, some missing. This sample has under 250,000 clones, with around 73% found just once. The sample comprised PBMCs. The receptors come from a male donor in good health and CMV-seronegative.

The chain is built from TRBV28 and TRBJ1-2; D ambiguous. This CDR3 is 14 amino acids long. Germline V CDR1 and CDR2: MDHEN, SYDVKM. V was shortened by 10 bases and J by 4 bases, with 19 bases between the two germline ends. This chain's CDR3 is CATRGRVTLYGYTF. In DNA form, the CDR3 reads TGTGCCACTAGAGGGCGGGTTACCCTCTATGGCTACACCTTC.

The chain has TRBV28 and TRBJ1-5; no definite D call. Trimming shortened V by 3 bases and J by 5 bases, and 17 bases separated the two germline ends. Germline CDR1 and CDR2: MDHEN and SYDVKM. This CDR3 comprises 16 residues. Here the CDR3 DNA reads TGTGCCAGCAGTTTTTTAGCGCCGGGGTACCATCAGCCCCAGCATTTT. Amino acids: CASSFLAPGYHQPQHF.

V gene TRBV10-3 combines with J gene TRBJ1-1; 8 nucleotides agree with TRBD1. This CDR3 region has 17 residues. V gave up 4 bases and J gave up 2 bases; unmatched junction bases: 12. From germline, CDR1 is ENHRY and CDR2 SYGVKD. CDR3 in amino acids: CAISAPDRVGVNTEAFF. The DNA for the CDR3 is TGTGCCATCAGTGCCCCGGACAGGGTGGGTGTTAACACTGAAGCTTTCTTT.

V usage is TRBV5-4 and J usage is TRBJ1-3, with TRBD1 matching 9 bases. V was clipped by 5 bases and J by 3 bases; unmatched bases: 3. The germline V gene encodes CDR1 SGHNT and CDR2 YYREEE (reference sequence). This CDR3 comprises 14 residues. The CDR3 is CASSRDRDGNTIYF. Here the CDR3 DNA reads TGTGCCAGCAGTAGGGACAGGGATGGAAACACCATATATTTT.

The rearrangement joins TRBV5-1 to TRBJ2-1, with 10 bases lining up with TRBD2. CDR1 is SGHRS and CDR2 is YFSETQ in the germline V gene. The CDR3 loop spans 16 amino acids. J gave up 4 bases and V 7 bases, and 11 bases lay outside the gene matches. Here the CDR3 reads CASDPGLAYEYNEQFF. The CDR3 DNA reads as TGCGCCAGCGACCCGGGACTAGCGTATGAGTACAATGAGCAGTTCTTC.

There are a few counts of this clone. The V call is TRBV27, the J call TRBJ2-2, with TRBD1 as a possible D gene (5 bases). Per the germline V gene, CDR1 is MNHEY and CDR2 is SMNVEV (reference sequence). The CDR3 runs to 14 residues. V lost 4 bases, J lost 7 bases, and 13 bases lay in between. CDR3 amino acids: CASSSRNRFGELFF. CDR3 bases: TGTGCCAGCAGTTCCCGAAACAGGTTCGGGGAGCTGTTTTTT.

This clone was counted once. The rearrangement links TRBV6-6 to TRBJ1-5, with 8 positions matching TRBD1. The V gene end was trimmed by 2 bases and the J gene end by 3 bases; junction bases not matched to a gene: 6. The CDR3 runs to 16 residues. Germline V gene sequence: CDR1 MNHNY, CDR2 SVGAGI (reference sequence). The CDR3 spells CASSYPPTGANQPQHF. Written as DNA, the CDR3 is TGTGCCAGCAGTTACCCCCCGACAGGGGCCAATCAGCCCCAGCATTTT.

The chain employs TRBV9 and TRBJ2-5; 10 nucleotides line up with TRBD1. Per the germline V gene, CDR1 is SGDLS and CDR2 is YYNGEE. Trimming took 4 bases from V and 5 from J; bases not matched to a gene: 11. The CDR3 length is 16 residues. CDR3 nucleotides: TGTGCCAGCAGCCCTCGTCCCGGGACAGGGGTCGAGACCCAGTACTTC. It yields the protein CASSPRPGTGVETQYF. The entire variable domain, with the rest obtained from reference TRBV9 and TRBJ2-5, is as follows: DSGVTQTPKHLITATGQRVTLRCSPRSGDLSVYWYQQSLDQGLQFLIQYYNGEERAKGNILERFSAQQFPDLHSELNLSSLELGDSALYFCASSPRPGTGVETQYFGPGTRLLVL.

This clone was detected once. The rearrangement joins TRBV5-4 to TRBJ2-7; 13 bases map to TRBD2. V was pared by 2 bases and J by 0 bases, with 5 bases of the junction left unmatched. There are 17 residues in the CDR3. Germline-derived CDR1 and CDR2 are SGHNT and YYREEE (reference sequence). The CDR3 sequence is CASSFGLAGVTSYEQYF. The CDR3 region has the DNA TGTGCCAGCAGCTTCGGACTAGCGGGAGTCACCTCCTACGAGCAGTACTTC.

The chain employs TRBV6-5 and TRBJ1-6; unclear D gene. Trimming took off 5 bases at V and 4 bases at J, with 9 bases between the two ends. This CDR3 region has 14 residues. Germline assignment: CDR1 MNHEY and CDR2 SVGAGI. CDR3 bases: TGTGCCAGCAGTCCAACGGGATATAATTCACCCCTCCACTTT. This translates into CASSPTGYNSPLHF.

The chain couples TRBV27 to TRBJ1-1; TRBD1 aligns across 8 bases. This CDR3 has 16 residues. Per the germline V gene, CDR1 is MNHEY and CDR2 is SMNVEV (reference sequence). Unmatched junction bases numbered 6, after V lost 3 bases and J lost 0 bases. CDR3 sequence reads: CASSLSRGPMNTEAFF. The CDR3 coding sequence is TGTGCCAGCAGTTTGTCCAGGGGGCCCATGAACACTGAAGCTTTCTTT.